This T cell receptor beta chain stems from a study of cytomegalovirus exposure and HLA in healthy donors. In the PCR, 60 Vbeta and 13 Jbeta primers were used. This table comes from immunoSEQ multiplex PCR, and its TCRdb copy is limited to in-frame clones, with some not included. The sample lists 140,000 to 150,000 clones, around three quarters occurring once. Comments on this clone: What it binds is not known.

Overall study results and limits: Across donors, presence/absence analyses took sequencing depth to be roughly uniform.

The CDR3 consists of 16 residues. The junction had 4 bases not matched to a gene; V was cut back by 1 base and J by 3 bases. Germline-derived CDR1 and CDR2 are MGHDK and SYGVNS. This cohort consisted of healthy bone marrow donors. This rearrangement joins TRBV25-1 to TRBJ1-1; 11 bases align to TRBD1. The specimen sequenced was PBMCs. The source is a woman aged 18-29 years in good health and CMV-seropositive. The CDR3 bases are TGTGCCAGCAGTGAATTCGGGACAGGGGGATACACTGAAGCTTTCTTT. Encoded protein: CASSEFGTGGYTEAFF.